This passage covers 7 T cell receptor beta chains from one sample sequenced in a study of blood T cell repertoires in COVID-19. Profiling relied on immunoSEQ multiplex PCR, and the TCRdb table lists in-frame clones only, not all of them. The data show about 280,000 clones, 70% to 90% seen once. The sample comprised peripheral blood. The receptors were gathered from a man aged 18 to 30 with active or convalescent COVID-19.

J is TRBJ2-7 and V is TRBV29-1; no firm D call. The CDR3 is 15 residues long. Between the trimmed V and J ends, which lost 1 base and 2 bases, there was a span of 15 bases. CDR1 SQVTM and CDR2 ANQGSEA come from the germline V gene. The CDR3 bases are TGCAGCGTTGAAGGTTACAGAGATCTAACCTACGAGCAGTACTTC. This gives the protein CSVEGYRDLTYEQYF.

The J gene is TRBJ1-2, the V gene TRBV5-1; D is unresolved. This CDR3 contains 14 residues. Germline V gives CDR1 SGHRS, CDR2 YFSETQ. Trimming removed 4 bases at V and 0 bases at J, with 10 bases between. CDR3 region: CASSAAGTNYGYTF. The CDR3, as DNA: TGCGCCAGCAGCGCGGCCGGGACTAACTATGGCTACACCTTC.

V usage is TRBV23-1 and J usage is TRBJ1-5; TRBD1 matches at 7 bases. TRBV23-1 is marked as an open reading frame, function uncertain. The CDR3 totals 17 residues. V shed 0 bases, J shed 5 bases, and the junction held 10 bases outside the gene matches. The CDR3 sequence: CASSQSGTVSWDQPQHF. The CDR3 DNA sequence: TGCGCCAGCAGTCAATCCGGGACAGTTAGTTGGGATCAGCCCCAGCATTTT.

V gene TRBV2 combines with J gene TRBJ1-5, with TRBD1 as a possible D gene (6 bases). With 6 bases removed from V and 0 bases from J, the gap between germline ends came to 12 bases. Germline CDR1 reads SNHLY; CDR2 reads FYNNEI. The CDR3 spans 15 residues. The CDR3 nucleotides are TGTGCCAGCAGGGGGGCTACCAATAGCAATCAGCCCCAGCATTTT. Protein: CASRGATNSNQPQHF.

This clone was seen a handful of times. The chain carries TRBV18 and TRBJ2-6; 7 bases map to TRBD2. The ends lost 6 bases at V and 0 bases at J; junction bases unmatched: 11. The germline gives CDR1 KGHSH, CDR2 LQKENI. This CDR3 contains 18 residues. CDR3 region: CASSERVAGPSGANVLTF. The CDR3 DNA reads TGTGCCAGCTCGGAACGGGTAGCGGGCCCCTCTGGGGCCAACGTCCTGACTTTC.

The chain combines TRBV13 with TRBJ1-2; 7 nucleotides line up with TRBD1. The CDR3 contains 16 residues. Trimming took 5 bases from V and 8 from J; bases not matched to a gene: 17. CDR1 is PRHDT, CDR2 FYEKMQ, per germline (reference sequence). CDR3 sequence: CASSTFIDRARRGYTF. The CDR3 DNA follows: TGTGCCAGCAGCACCTTTATCGACAGGGCACGGAGGGGCTACACCTTC.

This rearrangement joins TRBV12-3 or TRBV12-4 to TRBJ2-5; the D is unclear. The CDR3 is made up of 12 amino acids. Trimming stripped 2 bases from V and 3 bases from J, with 4 bases between. The CDR3 reads CASSLSEETQYF. CDR3 sequence (DNA): TGTGCCAGCAGTTTATCTGAAGAGACCCAGTACTTC.